The entry that follows covers one T cell receptor (beta chain) sequence. What it binds is unknown. There are 19 residues in the CDR3. The ends lost 0 bases at V and 3 bases at J; junction bases unmatched: 14. This specimen comes from a study of cytomegalovirus exposure and HLA in healthy donors. Findings and limits, study-wide: As a later analysis showed, several of the most significant clusters appeared to be linked to common viral pathogens. Highly shared sequence variants in one cluster were likely a sequencing artifact. Later on, an analysis showed TCR association rates differing by HLA locus, with DRB1 the most and HLA-C the fewest.

The primer mix had 60 Vbeta and 13 Jbeta primers. Repertoires were generated with immunoSEQ multiplex PCR, while TCRdb's copy carries only in-frame clones and drops some. The sample has roughly 160,000 clones; almost 85% are singletons. This TCR was recovered from a man aged 30 to 45 in good health and CMV-seronegative. V gene TRBV23-1 combines with J gene TRBJ1-5; 7 bases match TRBD1. TRBV23-1 is an ORF; its function is uncertain. What was sequenced was PBMCs. The CDR3 loop is CASSQSVSQGRPFNQPQHF. The CDR3 nucleotides read TGCGCCAGCAGTCAATCTGTCTCACAGGGGCGCCCCTTCAATCAGCCCCAGCATTTT.